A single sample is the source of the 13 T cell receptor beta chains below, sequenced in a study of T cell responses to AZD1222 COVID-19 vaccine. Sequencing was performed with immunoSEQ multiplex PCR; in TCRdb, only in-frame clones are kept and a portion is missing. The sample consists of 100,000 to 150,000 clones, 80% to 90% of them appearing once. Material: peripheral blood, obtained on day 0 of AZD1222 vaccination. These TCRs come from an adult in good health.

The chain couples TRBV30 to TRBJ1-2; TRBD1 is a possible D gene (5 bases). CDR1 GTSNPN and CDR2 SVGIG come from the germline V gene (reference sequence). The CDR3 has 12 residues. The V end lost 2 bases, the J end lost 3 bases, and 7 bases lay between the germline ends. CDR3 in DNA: TGTGCCTGGAGTTTGGGGGACTATGGCTACACCTTC. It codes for CAWSLGDYGYTF. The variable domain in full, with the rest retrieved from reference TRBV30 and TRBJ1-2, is SQTIHQWPATLVQPVGSPLSLECTVEGTSNPNLYWYRQAAGRGLQLLFYSVGIGQISSEVPQNLSASRPQDRQFILSSKKLLLSDSGFYLCAWSLGDYGYTFGSGTRLTVV.

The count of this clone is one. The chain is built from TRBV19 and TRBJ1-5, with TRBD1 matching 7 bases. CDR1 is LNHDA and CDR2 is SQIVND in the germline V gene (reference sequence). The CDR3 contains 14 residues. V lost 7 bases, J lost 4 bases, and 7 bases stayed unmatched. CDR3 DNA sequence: TGTGCCAGTATACGACAGGGATCAAATCAGCCCCAGCATTTT. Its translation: CASIRQGSNQPQHF.

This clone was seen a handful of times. The CDR3 loop reads CASSENQDTQYF. The DNA for the CDR3 is TGTGCCAGCAGCGAGAACCAAGATACGCAGTATTTT. This chain uses TRBV9 with TRBJ2-3, with D uncertain. V was pared by 3 bases and J by 5 bases, with 7 bases between. The germline V gene has CDR1 SGDLS and CDR2 YYNGEE. The CDR3 sequence is 12 residues long. The whole variable domain, filled in from reference TRBV9 and TRBJ2-3, reads DSGVTQTPKHLITATGQRVTLRCSPRSGDLSVYWYQQSLDQGLQFLIQYYNGEERAKGNILERFSAQQFPDLHSELNLSSLELGDSALYFCASSENQDTQYFGPGTRLTVL.

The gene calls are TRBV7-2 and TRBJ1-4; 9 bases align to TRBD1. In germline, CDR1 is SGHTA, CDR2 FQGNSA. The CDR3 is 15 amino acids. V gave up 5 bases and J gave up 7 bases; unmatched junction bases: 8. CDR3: CASSPNTGGREKLFF. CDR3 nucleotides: TGTGCCAGCAGCCCAAATACAGGGGGCCGTGAAAAACTGTTTTTT.

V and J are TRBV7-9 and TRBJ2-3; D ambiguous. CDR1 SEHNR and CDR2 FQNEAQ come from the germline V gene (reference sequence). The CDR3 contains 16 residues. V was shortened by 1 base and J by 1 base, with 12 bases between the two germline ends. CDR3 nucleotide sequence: TGTGCCAGCAGCTTAGTCCAAGACTCTGGCACAGATACGCAGTATTTT. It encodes CASSLVQDSGTDTQYF.

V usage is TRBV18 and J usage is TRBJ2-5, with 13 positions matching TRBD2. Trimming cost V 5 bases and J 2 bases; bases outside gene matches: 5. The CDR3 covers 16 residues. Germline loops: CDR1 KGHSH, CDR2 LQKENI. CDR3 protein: CASSLLLAGGQETQYF. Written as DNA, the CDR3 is TGTGCCAGCTCATTGCTACTAGCGGGAGGGCAAGAGACCCAGTACTTC.

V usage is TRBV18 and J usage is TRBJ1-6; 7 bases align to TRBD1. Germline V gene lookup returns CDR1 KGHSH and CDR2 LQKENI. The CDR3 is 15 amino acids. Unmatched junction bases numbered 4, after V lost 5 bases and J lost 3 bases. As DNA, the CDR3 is TGTGCCAGCTCAGGACAGGCGAACTATAATTCACCCCTCCACTTT. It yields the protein CASSGQANYNSPLHF. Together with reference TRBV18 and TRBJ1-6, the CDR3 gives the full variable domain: NAGVMQNPRHLVRRRGQEARLRCSPMKGHSHVYWYRQLPEEGLKFMVYLQKENIIDESGMPKERFSAEFPKEGPSILRIQQVVRGDSAAYFCASSGQANYNSPLHFGNGTRLTVT.

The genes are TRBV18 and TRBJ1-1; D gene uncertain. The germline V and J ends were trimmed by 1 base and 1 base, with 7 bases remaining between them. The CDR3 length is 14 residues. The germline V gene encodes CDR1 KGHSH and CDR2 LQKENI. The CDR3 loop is CASSPRAENTEAFF. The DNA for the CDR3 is TGTGCCAGCTCACCACGGGCGGAGAACACTGAAGCTTTCTTT.

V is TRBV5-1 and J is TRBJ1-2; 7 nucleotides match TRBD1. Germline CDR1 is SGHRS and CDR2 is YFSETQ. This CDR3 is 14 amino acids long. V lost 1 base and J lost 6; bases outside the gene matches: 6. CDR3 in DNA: TGCGCCAGCAGCTTGTCAGGGGGAGTCAATGGCTACACCTTC. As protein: CASSLSGGVNGYTF.

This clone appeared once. The CDR3 here is CASSWGRQVETQYF. CDR3 coding DNA: TGTGCCAGCAGCTGGGGACGGCAAGTGGAGACCCAGTACTTC. V is TRBV11-2 and J is TRBJ2-5, with D possibly being TRBD1 or TRBD2 (5 bases each). Trimming shortened V by 4 bases and J by 5 bases, and 14 bases separated the two germline ends. The germline CDR1 and CDR2 sequences are SGHAT and FQNNGV. This CDR3 is built from 14 residues.

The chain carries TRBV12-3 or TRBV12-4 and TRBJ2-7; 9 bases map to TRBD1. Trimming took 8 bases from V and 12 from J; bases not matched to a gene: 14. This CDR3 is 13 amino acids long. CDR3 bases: TGTGCCAGCGCCGGACAGGGGCCGGGTTCATTGTACTTC. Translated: CASAGQGPGSLYF.

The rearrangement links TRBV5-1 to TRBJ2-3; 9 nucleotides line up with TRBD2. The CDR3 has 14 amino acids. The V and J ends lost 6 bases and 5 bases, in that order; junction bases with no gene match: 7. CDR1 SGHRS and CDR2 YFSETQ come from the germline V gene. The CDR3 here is CASKGGLAGDTQYF. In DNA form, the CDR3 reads TGCGCCAGCAAAGGGGGACTAGCTGGAGATACGCAGTATTTT.

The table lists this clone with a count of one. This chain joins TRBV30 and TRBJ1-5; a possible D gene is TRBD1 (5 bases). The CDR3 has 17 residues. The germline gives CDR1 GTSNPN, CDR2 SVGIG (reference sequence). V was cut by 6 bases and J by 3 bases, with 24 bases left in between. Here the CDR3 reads CACPPIISDRNNQPQHF. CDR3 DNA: TGTGCCTGTCCGCCGATCATTTCAGACAGAAACAATCAGCCCCAGCATTTT.